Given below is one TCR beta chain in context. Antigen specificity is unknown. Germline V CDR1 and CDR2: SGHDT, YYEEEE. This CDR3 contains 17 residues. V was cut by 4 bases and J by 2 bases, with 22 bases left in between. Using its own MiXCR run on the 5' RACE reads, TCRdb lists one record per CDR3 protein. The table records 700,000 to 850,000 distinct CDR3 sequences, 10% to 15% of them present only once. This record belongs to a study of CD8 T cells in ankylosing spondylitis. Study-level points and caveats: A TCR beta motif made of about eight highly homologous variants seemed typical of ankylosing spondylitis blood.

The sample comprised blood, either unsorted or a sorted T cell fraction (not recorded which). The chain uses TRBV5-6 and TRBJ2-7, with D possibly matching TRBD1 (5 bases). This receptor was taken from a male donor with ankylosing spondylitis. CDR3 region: CASSPRQGSLITYEQYF. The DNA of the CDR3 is TGTGCCAGCAGCCCCCGGCAGGGAAGCCTAATCACCTACGAGCAGTACTTC.